This TCR beta chain was sequenced for a study of OX40 agonist ivuxolimab in advanced cancers. Study information: Every 2 weeks, patients got intravenous ivuxolimab at one of six dose levels (0.01-10 mg/kg).

The timepoints at which blood was sampled were baseline, cycle 4 day 1, and cycle 7 day 1. Generated by immunoSEQ multiplex PCR, the TCRdb table keeps only in-frame clones and is missing some. The sample yields nearly 95,000 clones, 85% to 95% seen once. Germline lookup yields CDR1 SGDLS and CDR2 YYNGEE. Trimming shortened V by 0 bases and J by 4 bases, and 13 bases separated the two germline ends. The length of the CDR3 is 15 residues. The V call is TRBV9, the J call TRBJ1-2; D ambiguous. This TCR derives from an adult with an advanced solid tumor such as melanoma, head and neck, liver or kidney cancer. The sample in question was CD4+ or CD8+ T cells sorted from blood, obtained in a trial of the OX40 agonist ivuxolimab. This CDR3 is CASSVEPEGSYGYTF. In DNA, the CDR3 is TGTGCCAGCAGCGTAGAGCCTGAGGGCTCCTATGGCTACACCTTC.